A few counts support the clone carrying this T cell receptor (beta chain). The antigen is undetermined. The source of the sample is a study of radiation and T cells in renal cell carcinoma. Treatment reported: 15 Gy SBRT to primary tumor, nephrectomy 4 weeks later. The assay was immunoSEQ multiplex PCR, and TCRdb's table has in-frame clones only and misses some. The sample consists of thousands of clones, about three fifths of them appearing once. Whole-study findings and limits: No pretreatment tumor biopsies were available for baseline clonotypes. From baseline, blood top tumor clonotypes peaked at 2 weeks post-radiation.

CDR3 length equals 15 residues. Trimming pared 1 base from V and 4 bases from J, leaving 13 bases between. Germline CDR1 and CDR2: SGHVS and FQNEAQ. This sample comprised tumor tissue, obtained from a patient whose treatment included radiotherapy and nephrectomy. The gene calls are TRBV7-8 and TRBJ1-2; tentative D call: TRBD1 (6 bases). The origin of this receptor is a woman aged 55-69 years with renal cell carcinoma. The CDR3 DNA sequence: TGTGCCAGCAGCTTAGAGGGGGTCCGCAGCTATGGCTACACCTTC. It is translated as CASSLEGVRSYGYTF.